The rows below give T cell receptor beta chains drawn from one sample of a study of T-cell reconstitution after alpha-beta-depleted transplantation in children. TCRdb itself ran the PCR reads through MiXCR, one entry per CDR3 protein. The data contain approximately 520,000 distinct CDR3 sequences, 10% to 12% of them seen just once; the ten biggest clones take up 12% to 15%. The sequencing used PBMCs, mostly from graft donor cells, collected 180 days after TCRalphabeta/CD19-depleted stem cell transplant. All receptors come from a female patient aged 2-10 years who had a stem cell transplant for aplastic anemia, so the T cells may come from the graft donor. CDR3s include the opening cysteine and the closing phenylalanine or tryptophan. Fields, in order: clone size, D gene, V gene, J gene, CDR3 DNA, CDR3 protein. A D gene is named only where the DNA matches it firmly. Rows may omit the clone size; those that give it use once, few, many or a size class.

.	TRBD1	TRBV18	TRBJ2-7	TGTGCCAGCTCACCTCGGACAGGCTATTACGAGCAGTACTTC	CASSPRTGYYEQYF
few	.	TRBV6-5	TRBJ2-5	TGTGCCAGCAGTTACGGGATGGGGGTGCCAGAGACCCAGTACTTC	CASSYGMGVPETQYF
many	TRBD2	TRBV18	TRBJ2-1	TGTGCCAGCTCACCACCCGGGACTACTTACAATGAGCAGTTCTTC	CASSPPGTTYNEQFF
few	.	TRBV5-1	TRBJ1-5	TGCGCCAGCAGCAGAACCCGGACTTTACCTCAGCCCCAGCATTTT	CASSRTRTLPQPQHF
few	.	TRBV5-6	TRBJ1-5	TGTGCCAGCAGCTTGGCCCAGGATTGGGATCAGCCCCAGCATTTT	CASSLAQDWDQPQHF
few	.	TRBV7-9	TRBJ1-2	TGTGCCAGCAGCTTTGACCCGTCTAACTATGGCTACACCTTC	CASSFDPSNYGYTF
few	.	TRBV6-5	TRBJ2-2	TGTGCCAGCAGTTCCCTCCCCCTAGCGAGGAACGGGGAGCTGTTTTTT	CASSSLPLARNGELFF
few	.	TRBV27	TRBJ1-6	TGTGCCAGCAGTGCCCGGGCCGGGGGGAATTCACCCCTCCACTTT	CASSARAGGNSPLHF
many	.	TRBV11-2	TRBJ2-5	TGTGCCAGCAGCTCTAGAGGGGAAGAGACCCAGTACTTC	CASSSRGEETQYF
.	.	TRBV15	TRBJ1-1	TGTGCCACCAGCAGAGCGCTCCAGAACACTGAAGCTTTCTTT	CATSRALQNTEAFF
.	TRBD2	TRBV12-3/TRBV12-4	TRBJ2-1	TGTGCCAGCAGTTTATTAGCGGGAGTTGAGCAGTTCTTC	CASSLLAGVEQFF
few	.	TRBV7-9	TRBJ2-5	TGTGCCAGCAGCTTCGACTTAGAGACCCAGTACTTC	CASSFDLETQYF
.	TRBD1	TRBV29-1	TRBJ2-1	TGCAGCGTTGTAGGACAGGGGTTCAACAATGAGCAGTTCTTC	CSVVGQGFNNEQFF
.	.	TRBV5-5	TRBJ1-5	TGTGCCAGCAGCTTGGAAGCTTATAGCAATCAGCCCCAGCATTTT	CASSLEAYSNQPQHF
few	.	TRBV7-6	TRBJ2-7	TGTGCCAGCAGTCCCCCGCTAGGGTATGAAGGTTACGGCGAGCAGTACTTC	CASSPPLGYEGYGEQYF
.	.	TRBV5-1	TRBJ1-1	TGCGCCAGCAGCTTGTGGCCGAACACTGAAGCTTTCTTT	CASSLWPNTEAFF
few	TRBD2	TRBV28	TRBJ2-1	TGTGCCAGCATCCGGCGGGAGTTCAATGAGCAGTTCTTC	CASIRREFNEQFF
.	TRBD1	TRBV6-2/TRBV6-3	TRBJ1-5	TGTGCCAGCAGTCAGACAGGGGCAGGGACGAGCAATCTGCCCCAGCATTTT	CASSQTGAGTSNLPQHF
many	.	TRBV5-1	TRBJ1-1	TGCGCCAGCAGCCCGACGGCGGGGGGATCTGAAGCTTTCTTT	CASSPTAGGSEAFF
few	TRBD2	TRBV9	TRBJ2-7	TGTGCCAGCAGCGTAGGGCCAGCGGGAGTTCGGGAGCAGTACTTC	CASSVGPAGVREQYF
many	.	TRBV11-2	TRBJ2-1	TGTGCCAGCAGCACATTACTAGCAGAACCCCCCTACAATGAGCAGTTCTTC	CASSTLLAEPPYNEQFF
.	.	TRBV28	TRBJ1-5	TGTGCCGGGAACAGGGTGGGTCAGCCCCAGCATTTT	CAGNRVGQPQHF
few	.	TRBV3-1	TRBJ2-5	TGTGCCAGCACCTCAGGGGTTGGGGGGACCCAGTACTTC	CASTSGVGGTQYF
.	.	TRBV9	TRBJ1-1	TGTGCCAGCAGCGTAGATACACAGAGAATGTCTGAAGCTTTCTTT	CASSVDTQRMSEAFF
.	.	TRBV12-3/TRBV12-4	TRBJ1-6	TGTGCCAGCAGTTTCCGCGCCTGGGGGGTGGCCCTCCACTTT	CASSFRAWGVALHF
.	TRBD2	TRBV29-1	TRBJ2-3	TGCAGCGTCTCCGGACTAGCGGGACAGGTAGATACGCAGTATTTT	CSVSGLAGQVDTQYF
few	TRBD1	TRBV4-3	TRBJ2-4	TGCGCCAGCAGCCTAGGGACAGGGGAGGAAAACATTCAGTACTTC	CASSLGTGEENIQYF
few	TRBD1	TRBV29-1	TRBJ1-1	TGCAGCGTTGTTGCCTTGGACAGGGGGCTTGCTTTCTTT	CSVVALDRGLAFF
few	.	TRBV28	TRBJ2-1	TGTGCCAGCAGTTTCGGACAGATCAATGAGCAGTTCTTC	CASSFGQINEQFF
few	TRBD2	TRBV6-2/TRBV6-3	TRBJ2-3	TGTGCCGGAGGACTAGCGGGATCCCGATCGACAGATACGCAGTATTTT	CAGGLAGSRSTDTQYF
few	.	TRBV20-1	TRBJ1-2	TGCAGTGCTAGAGAACCCCGGGACACCAACTATGGCTACACCTTC	CSAREPRDTNYGYTF
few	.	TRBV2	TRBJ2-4	TGTGCCAGCAGTGCACAAAGGGGATTGGGCATTCAGTACTTC	CASSAQRGLGIQYF
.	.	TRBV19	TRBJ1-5	TGTGCCAGTAGTATTTTGGGACTCAGGGCCCAGCATTTT	CASSILGLRAQHF
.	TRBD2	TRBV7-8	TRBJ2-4	TGTGCCAGCAGTCCGGGGCCTAGCGGGAGAGAGGGGAGTAACATTCAGTACTTC	CASSPGPSGREGSNIQYF
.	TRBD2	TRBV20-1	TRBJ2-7	TGCAGTGCTAGAGGGACTAGCTACGAGCAGTACTTC	CSARGTSYEQYF
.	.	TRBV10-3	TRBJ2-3	TGTGCCACCCACCCCGGGACCACAGATACGCAGTATTTT	CATHPGTTDTQYF
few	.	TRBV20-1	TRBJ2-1	TGCAGTGCTAGGGACGAGTCAGCTTGGAATGAGCAGTTCTTC	CSARDESAWNEQFF